The sequence of this TCR beta chain was determined in a study of blood T cell repertoires in COVID-19. Overall study: Sample material is recorded as cDNA or gDNA derived from T cells, B-cell-depleted T cells, or PBMCs.

Looked up from germline, CDR1 is SGHRS and CDR2 is YFSETQ. Unmatched junction bases numbered 7, after V lost 3 bases and J lost 0 bases. The CDR3 covers 16 residues. Per the original methods: Counts of nucleated cells, estimated from reference gene primer amplification, were obtained. TCRdb's copy holds only in-frame clones and misses some; the assay was immunoSEQ multiplex PCR. V, J and clone size are taken as reported in that table, and D and trimming were inferred from the DNA itself. The sample contains about 220,000 clones, roughly 90% of which appear only once. Participants reported their clinical history, and cohort assignment relied on those reports.

This receptor was taken from a woman younger than 45 who had recovered from COVID-19. V and J are TRBV5-1 and TRBJ2-3, with 7 positions matching TRBD1. Sequencing was carried out using PBMCs or T cells enriched from blood (not recorded which). The CDR3 here is CASSSDGQASTDTQYF. The DNA of the CDR3 is TGCGCCAGCAGCTCCGACGGACAGGCTAGCACAGATACGCAGTATTTT.